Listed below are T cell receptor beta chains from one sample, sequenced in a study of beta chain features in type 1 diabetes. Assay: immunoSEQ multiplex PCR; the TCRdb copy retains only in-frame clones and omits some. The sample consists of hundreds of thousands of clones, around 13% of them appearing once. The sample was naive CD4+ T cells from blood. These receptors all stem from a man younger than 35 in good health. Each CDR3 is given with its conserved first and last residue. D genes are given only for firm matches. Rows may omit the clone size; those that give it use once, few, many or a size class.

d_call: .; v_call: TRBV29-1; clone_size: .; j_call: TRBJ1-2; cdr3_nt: TGCAGCGTTGATTCCGGGTCCTATGGCTACACCTTC; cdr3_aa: CSVDSGSYGYTF
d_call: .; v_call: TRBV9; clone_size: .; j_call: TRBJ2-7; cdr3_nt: TGTGCCAGCAGCACCGAAGGGGGTTACGAGCAGTACTTC; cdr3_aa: CASSTEGGYEQYF
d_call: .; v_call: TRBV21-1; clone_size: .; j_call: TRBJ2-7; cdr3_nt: TGTGCCAGCAGCAAAGGCTCTAAGGGGGCAATGGGGGAGCAGTACTTC; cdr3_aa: CASSKGSKGAMGEQYF
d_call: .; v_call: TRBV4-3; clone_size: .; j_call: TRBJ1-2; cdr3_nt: TGCGCCAGCAGCCACTCAAGGGACTCCGGGACTACCTATGGCTACACCTTC; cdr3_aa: CASSHSRDSGTTYGYTF
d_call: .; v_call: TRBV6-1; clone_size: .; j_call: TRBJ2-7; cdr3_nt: TGTGCCACGTTAAGCGTGGGGAGCTCCTACGAGCAGTACTTC; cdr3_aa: CATLSVGSSYEQYF
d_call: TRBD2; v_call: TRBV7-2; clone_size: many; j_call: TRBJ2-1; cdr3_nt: TGTGCCAGCAGCTTAAGTCGGGGGGGATACAATGAGCAGTTCTTC; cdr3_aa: CASSLSRGGYNEQFF
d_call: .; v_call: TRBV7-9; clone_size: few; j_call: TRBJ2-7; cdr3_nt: TGTGCCCTTGCCGGGGGTTCTCCCTACGAGCAGTACTTC; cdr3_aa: CALAGGSPYEQYF
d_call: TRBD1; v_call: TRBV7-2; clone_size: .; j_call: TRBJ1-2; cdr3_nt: TGTGCCAGCAGCTGGACAGGGGAACAACTAGGCTATGGCTACACCTTC; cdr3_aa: CASSWTGEQLGYGYTF
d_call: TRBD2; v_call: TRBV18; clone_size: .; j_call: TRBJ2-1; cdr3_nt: TGTGCCAGCTCACTCCCCACTAGCGGGAGGGCTGGGGAGCAGTTCTTC; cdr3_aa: CASSLPTSGRAGEQFF
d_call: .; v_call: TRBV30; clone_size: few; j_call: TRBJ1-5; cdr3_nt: TGTGCCTGGAGTCCTCTAAATCAGCCCCAGCATTTT; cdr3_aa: CAWSPLNQPQHF
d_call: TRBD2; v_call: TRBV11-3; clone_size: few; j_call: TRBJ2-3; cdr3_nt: TGTGCCAGCAGCTTAAGCCTAGCGGTCACAGATACGCAGTATTTT; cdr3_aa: CASSLSLAVTDTQYF
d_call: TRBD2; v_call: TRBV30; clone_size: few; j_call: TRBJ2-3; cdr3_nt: TGTGCCTGGGACACCGGGACTAACACAGATACGCAGTATTTT; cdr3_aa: CAWDTGTNTDTQYF
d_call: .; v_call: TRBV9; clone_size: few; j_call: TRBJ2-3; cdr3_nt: TGTGCCAGCAGCATAACAAACACAGATACGCAGTATTTT; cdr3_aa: CASSITNTDTQYF
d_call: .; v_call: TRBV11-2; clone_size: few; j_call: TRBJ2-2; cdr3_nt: TGTGCCAGCAGCTTAGGGGCTAGCATTACCGGGGAGCTGTTTTTT; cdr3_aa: CASSLGASITGELFF
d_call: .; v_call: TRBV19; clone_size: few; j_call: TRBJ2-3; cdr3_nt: TGTGCCAGTAGTGCGGAGGATACGCAGTATTTT; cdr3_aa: CASSAEDTQYF
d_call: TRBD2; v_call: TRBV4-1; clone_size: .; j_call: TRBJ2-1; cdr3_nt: TGCGCCAGCAGCTTACAACAACTAGCGGGGGGTAATGAGCAGTTCTTC; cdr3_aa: CASSLQQLAGGNEQFF
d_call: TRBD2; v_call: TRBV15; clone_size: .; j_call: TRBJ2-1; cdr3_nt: TGTGCCACCAGGGGTGCTAGCGGCTACAATGAGCAGTTCTTC; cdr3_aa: CATRGASGYNEQFF
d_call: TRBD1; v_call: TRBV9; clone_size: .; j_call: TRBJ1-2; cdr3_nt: TGTGCCAGCAGCTTGGGACAGGGATTAAACTATGGCTACACCTTC; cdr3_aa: CASSLGQGLNYGYTF
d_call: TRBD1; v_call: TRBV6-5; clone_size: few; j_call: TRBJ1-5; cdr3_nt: TGTGCCAGCAGCCGGACAGGGGATCAGCCCCAGCATTTT; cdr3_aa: CASSRTGDQPQHF
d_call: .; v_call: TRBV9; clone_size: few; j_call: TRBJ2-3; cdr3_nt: TGTGCCAGCAGCCCGTCCCGGTTTGTGCCAACAGATACGCAGTATTTT; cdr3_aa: CASSPSRFVPTDTQYF
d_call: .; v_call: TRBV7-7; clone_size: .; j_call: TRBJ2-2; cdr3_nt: TGTGCCAGCAGCTTACGAGGATCTTACACCGGGGAGCTGTTTTTT; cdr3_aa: CASSLRGSYTGELFF
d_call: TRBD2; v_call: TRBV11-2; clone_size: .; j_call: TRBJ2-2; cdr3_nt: TGTGCCAGCAGCCTGACTAGCGGGGCTACCGGGGAGCTGTTTTTT; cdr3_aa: CASSLTSGATGELFF
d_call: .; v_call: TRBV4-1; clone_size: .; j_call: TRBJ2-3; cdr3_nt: TGCGCCAGCAGCCGAGGGGACTTTGGCACAGATACGCAGTATTTT; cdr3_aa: CASSRGDFGTDTQYF
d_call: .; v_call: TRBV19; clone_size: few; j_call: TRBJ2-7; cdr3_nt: TGTGCCAGTAGTATCGGGAGCGAGAGCTCCTACGAGCAGTACTTC; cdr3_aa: CASSIGSESSYEQYF
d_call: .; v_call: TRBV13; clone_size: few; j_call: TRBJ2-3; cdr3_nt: TGTGCCAGCAGCTTAGTGTCAGGATCCCTCACAGATACGCAGTATTTT; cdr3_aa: CASSLVSGSLTDTQYF
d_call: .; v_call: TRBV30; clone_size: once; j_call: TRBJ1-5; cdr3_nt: TGTGCCGTAGCGGGTAAGAATCAGCCCCAGCATTTT; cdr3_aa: CAVAGKNQPQHF
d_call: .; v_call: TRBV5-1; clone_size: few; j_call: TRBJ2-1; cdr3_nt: TGCGCCAGCAGGGAGGGTCGGGGTTATGAGCAGTTCTTC; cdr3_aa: CASREGRGYEQFF
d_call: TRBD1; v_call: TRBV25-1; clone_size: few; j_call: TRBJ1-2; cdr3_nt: TGTGCCAGCAGTAACCCCACAGGGGTATCGTATGGCTACACCTTC; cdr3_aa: CASSNPTGVSYGYTF
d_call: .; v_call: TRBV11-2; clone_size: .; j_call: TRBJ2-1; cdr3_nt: TGTGCCAGCAGCCGACTGCCCGCTAGAGCCTACAATGAGCAGTTCTTC; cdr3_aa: CASSRLPARAYNEQFF
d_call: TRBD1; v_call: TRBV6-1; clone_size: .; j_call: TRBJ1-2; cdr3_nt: TGTGCCAGCAGTGCCGGACAGGGAGCGGCTGGCTACACCTTC; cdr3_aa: CASSAGQGAAGYTF
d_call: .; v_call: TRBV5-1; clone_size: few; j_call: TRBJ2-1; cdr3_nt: TGCGCCAGCAGCCGAGTAATGTCAAGCTCCTACAATGAGCAGTTCTTC; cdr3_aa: CASSRVMSSSYNEQFF
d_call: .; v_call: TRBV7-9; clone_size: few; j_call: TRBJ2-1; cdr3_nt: TGTGCCAGCGCCAGGGGGGCACTACAGGGAAATGAGCAGTTCTTC; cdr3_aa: CASARGALQGNEQFF
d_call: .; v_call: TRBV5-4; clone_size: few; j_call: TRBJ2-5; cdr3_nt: TGTGCCAGCAGCTTGGACGCGGGGGCCCCCCAAGAGACCCAGTACTTC; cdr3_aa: CASSLDAGAPQETQYF
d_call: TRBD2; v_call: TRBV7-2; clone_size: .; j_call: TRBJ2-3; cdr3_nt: TGTGCCAGTGTGCGGGGGGCAGGGGATACGCAGTATTTT; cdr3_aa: CASVRGAGDTQYF
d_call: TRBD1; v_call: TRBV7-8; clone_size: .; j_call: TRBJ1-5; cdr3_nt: TGTGCCAGCAGCTTACAGGGGGCGTTTGGCAATCAGCCCCAGCATTTT; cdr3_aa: CASSLQGAFGNQPQHF
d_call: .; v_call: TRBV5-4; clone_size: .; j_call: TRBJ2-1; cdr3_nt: TGTGCCAGCAGTCCTATCTCCCCCTCCTACAATGAGCAGTTCTTC; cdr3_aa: CASSPISPSYNEQFF
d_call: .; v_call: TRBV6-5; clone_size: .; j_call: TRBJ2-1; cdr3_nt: TGTGCCAGCACCACAGGGGGGGGACTCTTCGATGAGCAGTTCTTC; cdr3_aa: CASTTGGGLFDEQFF
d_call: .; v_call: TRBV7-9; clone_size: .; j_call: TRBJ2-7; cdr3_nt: TGTGCCAGCAGACCGGGTGTGGCGGACTACGAGCAGTACTTC; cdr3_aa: CASRPGVADYEQYF
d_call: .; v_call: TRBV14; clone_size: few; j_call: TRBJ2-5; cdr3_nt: TGTGCCAGCAGCCCAAGGGGGGAGACCCAGTACTTC; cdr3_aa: CASSPRGETQYF
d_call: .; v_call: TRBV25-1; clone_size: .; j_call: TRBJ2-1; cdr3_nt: TGTGCCAGCAGTGAGCCGGCCTACAATGAGCAGTTCTTC; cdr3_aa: CASSEPAYNEQFF
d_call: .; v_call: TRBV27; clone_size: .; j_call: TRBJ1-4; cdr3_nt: TGTGCCAGCTCAAAGGCCAGCTTAGCTGAAAAACTGTTTTTT; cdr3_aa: CASSKASLAEKLFF